This TCR beta chain originates from a study of blood T cells in healthy people across ages. Study outcomes and limitations: Both naive CD4+ cell counts and diversity were greater in long-lived donors than in aged donors.

This clonotype occurred once. The antigen is unknown. One junction end disagrees with the germline gene, perhaps due to a read error. Combining a sample-barcoded 5' primer with a J-beta primer mix, a second PCR ran for about 7 to 12 cycles. Through a template-switch adaptor with 12 random nucleotides, each cDNA molecule received a tag. TCRdb re-called the 5' RACE reads through MiXCR, storing one row per CDR3 protein. The sample holds around 1.5 million distinct CDR3 sequences; about 35% are singletons and the top ten take around 11%. In germline, CDR1 is PRHDT, CDR2 FYEKMQ (reference sequence). There are 14 residues in the CDR3.

This sequence joins TRBV13 and TRBJ2-5; D may be TRBD1 (6 bases). The sequenced material came from blood. The origin of this receptor is a woman between 25 and 40 years old in good health. The CDR3 spells CVSSPTRGAETQYF. DNA for the CDR3: TGTGTCAGCAGCCCGACCAGGGGCGCCGAGACCCAGTACTTC. Variable domain in full (rest from reference TRBV13 and TRBJ2-5): AAGVIQSPRHLIKEKRETATLKCYPIPRHDTVYWYQQGPGQDPQFLISFYEKMQSDKGSIPDRFSAQQFSDYHSELNMSSLELGDSALYFCVSSPTRGAETQYFGPGTRLLVL.